Shown below are 14 T cell receptor beta chains from a single sample sequenced in a study of cytomegalovirus exposure and HLA in healthy donors. It was with 60 Vbeta and 13 Jbeta primers that the PCR ran. TCRdb's copy holds only in-frame clones and misses some; the assay was immunoSEQ multiplex PCR. The sample records about 120,000 clones, around 77% being singletons. Material for sequencing was PBMCs. These receptors all come from a woman aged 25 to 45 in good health and CMV-seropositive.

This rearrangement joins TRBV2 to TRBJ1-1, with D hard to call. This CDR3 has 13 amino acids. V lost 0 bases and J 5 bases, leaving 7 bases between the germline ends. CDR1 and CDR2 from the germline V gene are SNHLY and FYNNEI. This CDR3 is CASSEARFTEAFF. The CDR3 region has the DNA TGTGCCAGCAGTGAAGCTCGGTTTACTGAAGCTTTCTTT.

The CDR3 here is CASSLVWQADTQYF. The CDR3 DNA sequence: TGTGCCAGCAGCTTGGTTTGGCAGGCAGATACGCAGTATTTT. The V call is TRBV5-6, the J call TRBJ2-3; D ambiguous. This CDR3 has 14 residues. V shed 0 bases and J shed 4 bases, with 9 bases lying between them. Germline assignment: CDR1 SGHDT and CDR2 YYEEEE. Based on the CDR3 plus reference TRBV5-6 and TRBJ2-3, the full variable domain is DAGVTQSPTHLIKTRGQQVTLRCSPKSGHDTVSWYQQALGQGPQFIFQYYEEEERQRGNFPDRFSGHQFPNYSSELNVNALLLGDSALYLCASSLVWQADTQYFGPGTRLTVL.

The table lists this clone with a count of one. The rearrangement links TRBV7-8 to TRBJ1-1; 8 bases are shared with TRBD1. The length of the CDR3 is 14 residues. CDR1 and CDR2 from the germline V gene are SGHVS and FQNEAQ. The trim removed 6 bases at V and 3 bases at J, leaving 6 bases unmatched. The CDR3 spells CASRSDRAYTEAFF. The CDR3 bases are TGTGCCAGCAGATCGGACAGGGCTTACACTGAAGCTTTCTTT.

J is TRBJ2-3 and V is TRBV5-6; D is possibly TRBD2 (6 bases). The CDR3 extends over 16 amino acids. V lost 3 bases and J lost 1, with 15 bases in between. CDR1 and CDR2 from the germline V gene are SGHDT and YYEEEE. The CDR3 bases are TGTGCCAGCAGCTCCCTCGGGTTAGCGGGCACAGATACGCAGTATTTT. Protein product: CASSSLGLAGTDTQYF.

This clone was counted between two and nine times. This chain joins TRBV6-4 and TRBJ2-3; 12 bases are shared with TRBD2. Germline CDR1 MRHNA, CDR2 SNTAGT. V was pared by 6 bases and J by 3 bases, with 4 bases of the junction left unmatched. The CDR3 is 15 amino acids. CDR3 DNA sequence: TGTGCCAGCAGACCGACTAGCGGGGGAACAGATACGCAGTATTTT. Protein product: CASRPTSGGTDTQYF.

In DNA, the CDR3 is TGCGCCAGCAGCCCCCGGGACAGCCACACCGAGCAGTACTTC. Its translation is CASSPRDSHTEQYF. The chain links TRBV5-1 to TRBJ2-7, with 7 bases fitting TRBD1. V trimming: 4 bases; J trimming: 6 bases; junction bases outside the gene matches: 10. The CDR3 length is 14 residues. Germline CDR1 and CDR2: SGHRS and YFSETQ.

The sample holds a few counts of this clone. The chain recombines TRBV6-5 with TRBJ1-1; 7 nucleotides align to TRBD1. The V gene's germline CDR1 is MNHEY and CDR2 SVGAGI. The V and J ends lost 6 bases and 5 bases, in that order; junction bases with no gene match: 9. This CDR3 contains 14 residues. Here the CDR3 reads CASRKGQWMTEAFF. CDR3 DNA: TGTGCCAGCAGGAAGGGACAGTGGATGACTGAAGCTTTCTTT.

This clone was found a few times. The rearrangement uses TRBV7-9 and TRBJ2-7, with D unresolved. Germline lookup yields CDR1 SEHNR and CDR2 FQNEAQ (reference sequence). V lost 0 bases, J lost 1 base, and 7 bases lay in between. This CDR3 has 14 residues. The CDR3 nucleotides read TGTGCCAGCAGCTTAGCGCTACTTTCCTACGAGCAGTACTTC. Its protein product is CASSLALLSYEQYF.

The J gene is TRBJ2-1, the V gene TRBV7-9, with D tentatively TRBD2 (5 bases). V shed 4 bases and J shed 3 bases, with 16 bases lying between them. The CDR3 is 16 amino acids. Germline V gene data show CDR1 as SEHNR and CDR2 as FQNEAQ (reference sequence). The CDR3 is CASSSGRASLYNEQFF. CDR3 sequence (DNA): TGTGCCAGCAGCTCGGGCCGGGCTAGCCTCTACAATGAGCAGTTCTTC.

This clone appeared a single time. The CDR3 DNA sequence: TGTGCCAGTAGCAGTCGCACAGGGCTTCAGGGCAATCAGCCCCAGCATTTT. As protein: CASSSRTGLQGNQPQHF. The chain combines TRBV19 with TRBJ1-5, with a tentative D call TRBD1 (6 bases). V was pared by 6 bases and J by 2 bases, with 20 bases between. From germline, CDR1 is LNHDA and CDR2 SQIVND (reference sequence). The CDR3 spans 17 residues. Full variable domain (rest looked up from reference TRBV19 and TRBJ1-5): DGGITQSPKYLFRKEGQNVTLSCEQNLNHDAMYWYRQDPGQGLRLIYYSQIVNDFQKGDIAEGYSVSREKKESFPLTVTSAQKNPTAFYLCASSSRTGLQGNQPQHFGDGTRLSIL.

The chain links TRBV10-2 to TRBJ2-5; TRBD2 matches at 10 bases. This CDR3 region has 18 residues. Germline V gene data show CDR1 as WSHSY and CDR2 as SAAADI. After removal of 2 bases from V and 2 bases from J, the junction contained 11 bases not matched to a gene. CDR3 DNA: TGCGCCAGCAGTGAGCAGCTAGCGGGGGTCCCTTTTCAAGAGACCCAGTACTTC. Its protein is CASSEQLAGVPFQETQYF.

This clone was picked up one time. The rearrangement joins TRBV6-4 to TRBJ2-3, with 7 bases identical to TRBD1. Trimming at V came to 0 bases and at J to 4 bases, leaving 4 bases not matched to a gene. CDR1 and CDR2 from the germline V gene are MRHNA and SNTAGT. The length of the CDR3 is 15 residues. The CDR3 protein is CASSDSTQGADTQYF. For the CDR3, the DNA is TGTGCCAGCAGTGACTCGACCCAGGGGGCAGATACGCAGTATTTT.

V usage is TRBV6-5 and J usage is TRBJ2-3, with D perhaps matching TRBD1 (6 bases). In germline, CDR1 is MNHEY, CDR2 SVGAGI. The V gene lost 4 bases and the J gene lost 3 bases, with 8 bases spanning the gap. CDR3 length equals 13 residues. CDR3 DNA: TGTGCCAGCAGTTGGACAGAGACAGATACGCAGTATTTT. This translates into CASSWTETDTQYF.

In nucleotides, the CDR3 is TGCGCCAGCAGCTTGTCCCTCACGGGCTACGAGCAGTACTTC. Its protein product is CASSLSLTGYEQYF. This rearrangement joins TRBV5-1 to TRBJ2-7; D ambiguous. V was trimmed by 1 base and J by 3 bases, leaving 11 bases between them. The CDR3 covers 14 residues. Germline CDR1 and CDR2: SGHRS and YFSETQ.